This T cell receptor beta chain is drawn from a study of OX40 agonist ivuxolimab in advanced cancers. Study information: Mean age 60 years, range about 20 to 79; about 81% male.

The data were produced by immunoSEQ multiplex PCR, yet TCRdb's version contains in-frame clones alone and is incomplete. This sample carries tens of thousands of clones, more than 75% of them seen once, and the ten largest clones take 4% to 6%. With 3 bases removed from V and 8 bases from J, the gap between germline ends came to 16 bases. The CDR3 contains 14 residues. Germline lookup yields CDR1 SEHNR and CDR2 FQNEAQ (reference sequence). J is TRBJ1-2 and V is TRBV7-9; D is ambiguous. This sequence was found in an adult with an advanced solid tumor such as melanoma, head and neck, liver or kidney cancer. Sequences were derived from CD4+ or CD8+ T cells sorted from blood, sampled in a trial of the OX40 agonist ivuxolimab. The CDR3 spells CASSFTMADGGYTF. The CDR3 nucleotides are TGTGCCAGCAGCTTTACTATGGCAGATGGCGGCTACACCTTC.